One and the same sample provided the 25 T cell receptor beta chains below, sequenced in a study of tumor-infiltrating lymphocytes in glioblastoma multiforme. TCR beta libraries were built from RNA through three nested multiplex PCR rounds using modified ARM-PCR. TCRdb reanalysed the multiplex PCR reads using MiXCR and keeps one entry per CDR3 protein. The top ten clones hold approximately 33% of a sample with about 13,000 distinct CDR3 sequences, 60% to 65% of them seen once. Sequencing was performed on brain tumor tissue. The receptor set was obtained from a male donor with glioblastoma.

About this clonotype itself: The junction departs from germline at one end; a sequencing error may be responsible. The V gene is TRBV6-4, the J gene TRBJ2-3; D is possibly TRBD2 (7 bases). The CDR3 length is 15 residues. The germline V gene encodes CDR1 MRHNA and CDR2 SNTAGT. DNA of the CDR3: TGTACCAGCAGTGCTTCCCGGGGGGCCACAGGTACGCAGTATTTT. It encodes CTSSASRGATGTQYF.

The DNA of the CDR3 is TGTGCCAGCAGCCTAGAGACAATATACAATGAGCAGTTCTTC. It yields the protein CASSLETIYNEQFF. The chain combines TRBV6-1 with TRBJ2-1; no clear D. V was trimmed by 6 bases and J by 4 bases, leaving 13 bases between them. The CDR3 contains 14 residues. CDR1 and CDR2 (germline): MNHNS, SASEGT.

Turning to this clonotype: In this CDR3 the conserved last residue, phenylalanine or tryptophan, is missing, so a read error is likely. The chain carries TRBV11-2 and TRBJ2-1, with a weak D call TRBD1 (5 bases). The CDR3 runs 15 residues. Trimming stripped 2 bases from V and 0 bases from J, with 8 bases between. Germline CDR1 and CDR2: SGHAT and FQNNGV. Written as DNA, the CDR3 is TGTGCCAGCAGCTTAAGGGGTAGCTCCTACAATGAGCAGTTCTCC. Protein product: CASSLRGSSYNEQFS.

Many counts were recorded for this clonotype. This may stem from a read error, because a much larger clone lies one nucleotide away. The chain is built from TRBV12-3 or TRBV12-4 and TRBJ2-2; D is ambiguous. This CDR3 has 12 amino acids. With 4 bases removed from V and 8 bases from J, the gap between germline ends came to 8 bases. CDR3 DNA: TGTGCCAGCAGTTCGCAGCCTGGGGAGCTGTTTTTT. Its protein product is CASSSQPGELFF.

Of note for this clonotype: The junction departs from the called germline gene at one end, perhaps through a read error. The chain links TRBV12-3 or TRBV12-4 to TRBJ2-7; D might be TRBD2 (6 bases). The CDR3 loop spans 12 amino acids. The CDR3 nucleotides are TGCGCCGGCAGTTTAAGGCCGGGAGAACAGTACTTC. This encodes CAGSLRPGEQYF.

The J gene is TRBJ2-7, the V gene TRBV7-8, with D perhaps matching TRBD2 (5 bases). From germline, CDR1 is SGHVS and CDR2 FQNEAQ. The CDR3 is 16 residues long. The germline V and J ends were trimmed by 5 bases and 6 bases, with 23 bases remaining between them. CDR3 sequence: CASSPITGIGLSEQYF. The CDR3 bases are TGTGCCAGCAGCCCCATAACCGGGATAGGGCTTTCCGAGCAGTACTTC.

J is TRBJ1-3 and V is TRBV5-1; D gene unclear. Trimming took 3 bases from V and 0 from J, leaving 4 bases between them. Germline CDR1 is SGHRS and CDR2 is YFSETQ. The CDR3 loop spans 13 amino acids. CDR3 nucleotides: TGCGCCAGCAGCTATAACTCTGGAAACACCATATATTTT. The encoded protein is CASSYNSGNTIYF.

This chain connects TRBV4-1 to TRBJ2-5; TRBD2 matches 8 bases. The CDR3 spans 17 residues. CDR1 is MGHRA, CDR2 YSYEKL, per germline. The J segment lost 7 bases and the V segment lost 0 bases, leaving 13 bases of the junction unmatched. CDR3 coding DNA: TGCGCCAGCAGCCAAGAGGTGGTTAGCGGGGATGGGGGGACCCAGTACTTC. As protein: CASSQEVVSGDGGTQYF.

In regard to this clonotype: The junction shows a germline mismatch at one end, possibly a read error. The chain joins TRBV7-3 to TRBJ1-1; D uncertain. The CDR3 length is 13 residues. Germline CDR1 reads SGHTA; CDR2 reads FQGTGA. The CDR3: CASSSAGDSKAFF. The CDR3 DNA is TGCGCCAGCAGCTCCGCCGGGGATAGTAAAGCTTTCTTT.

A few counts support this clonotype. The rearrangement joins TRBV7-8 to TRBJ2-7; D possibly corresponds to TRBD1 (5 bases). The V end was cut by 9 bases, the J end by 5 bases, with 14 bases between. The CDR3 spans 12 residues. Germline loops: CDR1 SGHVS, CDR2 FQNEAQ. CDR3 sequence reads: CASSSRVHEQYF. The DNA for the CDR3 is TGTGCCAGTAGCAGCAGGGTCCACGAGCAGTACTTC.

To note about this clonotype: Lacking the conserved final phenylalanine or tryptophan, this CDR3 likely reflects a read error. The chain couples TRBV20-1 to TRBJ2-7; no reliable D call. The CDR3 contains 14 residues. Trimming removed 6 bases from V and 0 bases from J, with 15 bases in between. CDR1 and CDR2 (germline): DFQATT, SNEGSKA (reference sequence). The CDR3 DNA is TGCAGTGCCTCTCGTGACGGCATCTCCTACGAGCAGTACATC. It translates to CSASRDGISYEQYI.

On this clonotype itself: This sequence may be a read error, since a much larger clone differs from it by one base. This rearrangement joins TRBV2 to TRBJ1-6, with 7 bases identical to TRBD1. The V and J ends lost 8 bases and 7 bases, in that order; junction bases with no gene match: 8. Germline CDR1 reads SNHLY; CDR2 reads FYNNEI. The CDR3 extends over 14 amino acids. For the CDR3, the DNA is TGTGCCAGCCGCAAACAGGGGCTAAATTCACCCCTCCACTTT. It is translated as CASRKQGLNSPLHF.

About this clonotype itself: Relative to the germline gene, one junction end is altered; a read error may explain this. The chain combines TRBV11-3 with TRBJ2-1, with 7 bases lining up with TRBD2. Looked up from germline, CDR1 is SGHNT and CDR2 is YENEEA. There are 14 residues in the CDR3. The CDR3 DNA reads TGTGCCAGCAGCGAGGGACTACACTACAATAAGCAGTTCTTC. Translating it yields CASSEGLHYNKQFF.

The rearrangement uses TRBV6-2 or TRBV6-3 and TRBJ2-2; D unclear. The CDR3 contains 13 residues. The V and J ends lost 2 bases and 3 bases respectively, with 4 bases between them. Germline loops: CDR1 MNHEY, CDR2 SVGEGT. CDR3 bases: TGTGCCAGCAGTTACAGGGACACCGGGGAGCTGTTTTTT. It yields the protein CASSYRDTGELFF.

Points on this clonotype: The junction differs from germline at one of its ends, possibly a read error. The V gene is TRBV28, the J gene TRBJ2-1; 10 bases are a match to TRBD2. The CDR3 length is 17 residues. Germline V gene data show CDR1 as MDHEN and CDR2 as SYDVKM. CDR3 region: CASSLDLAAGGNDGQFF. The CDR3 bases are TGTGCTAGCAGTTTAGACCTCGCAGCGGGAGGGAACGATGGGCAGTTCTTC.

The chain has TRBV10-3 and TRBJ2-3; TRBD1 agrees at 8 bases. V lost 5 bases, J lost 5 bases, and 12 bases stayed unmatched. CDR3 length: 16 amino acids. Germline V lookup: CDR1 ENHRY, CDR2 SYGVKD. The CDR3 nucleotides read TGTGCCATCAGTCGAACCGTACAGGGGGTCGTAGATACGCAGTATTTT. Translating gives CAISRTVQGVVDTQYF.

Remarks on this clonotype: One junction end does not reproduce the germline sequence, and a read error may be involved. This chain uses TRBV4-1 with TRBJ1-1, with 7 bases that match TRBD1. CDR1 is MGHRA and CDR2 is YSYEKL in the germline V gene. The CDR3 has 15 residues. CDR3 protein: CASSNPTGLNTEAIF. The CDR3 DNA sequence: TGCGCCAGCAGCAACCCGACAGGGCTGAACACTGAAGCTATCTTT.

The chain's CDR3 is CASSPNSGGQETQYF. For the CDR3, the DNA is TGTGCCAGCAGCCCCAATAGCGGGGGTCAAGAGACCCAGTACTTC. The rearrangement uses TRBV11-2 and TRBJ2-5, with TRBD2 identical over 9 bases. The CDR3 length is 15 residues. Germline V gene lookup returns CDR1 SGHAT and CDR2 FQNNGV. J gave up 2 bases and V 5 bases, and 6 bases lay outside the gene matches.

Worth noting for this clonotype: One end of the junction varies from germline; a read error may be responsible. This chain uses TRBV20-1 with TRBJ2-7, with 9 nucleotides matching TRBD2. The length of the CDR3 is 13 residues. The germline gives CDR1 DFQATT, CDR2 SNEGSKA (reference sequence). The CDR3 loop reads CSTSGPFSYEQYF. The CDR3 bases are TGCAGTACTAGCGGGCCCTTCTCCTACGAGCAGTACTTC.

This clonotype was observed a handful of times. This may be a read error, as it is one base from a much larger clone. The chain has TRBV5-1 and TRBJ2-6, with D perhaps matching TRBD1 (5 bases). The CDR3 contains 15 residues. Germline V gene data show CDR1 as SGHRS and CDR2 as YFSETQ. CDR3 amino acids: CASSLGGSGADVPTF. The CDR3 bases are TGCGCCAGCAGCTTGGGCGGCTCTGGGGCCGACGTCCCGACTTTC.

A few counts support this clonotype. Mismatch with germline at one junction end may stem from a read error. The chain combines TRBV14 with TRBJ2-1, with TRBD2 identical over 7 bases. This CDR3 comprises 16 residues. Germline V lookup: CDR1 SGHDN, CDR2 FVKESK. CDR3 region: CAGSLPGLTSYNEQFF. In DNA, the CDR3 is TGTGCCGGCAGCCTACCGGGACTAACTTCCTACAATGAGCAGTTCTTT.

As concerns this clonotype: The CDR3 carries no conserved terminal phenylalanine or tryptophan, so it likely arises from a read error. V gene TRBV29-1 combines with J gene TRBJ2-3, with a tentative D call TRBD2 (6 bases). The germline CDR1 and CDR2 sequences are SQVTM and ANQGSEA. This CDR3 is 13 amino acids long. The CDR3 region has the DNA TGCAGTGTAGTCGGGACTCGCACAGATACGCAGTATGTT. Protein sequence: CSVVGTRTDTQYV.

This clonotype has ten or more counts. The chain's CDR3 is CASSGCETGVHEQYF. The CDR3 DNA reads TGTGCCAGCAGTGGCTGTGAGACAGGGGTCCACGAGCAGTACTTC. The chain joins TRBV6-4 to TRBJ2-7; TRBD1 agrees at 8 bases. This CDR3 contains 15 residues. V was clipped by 4 bases and J by 5 bases; unmatched bases: 10. Germline values: CDR1 MRHNA, CDR2 SNTAGT.

This chain connects TRBV29-1 to TRBJ2-1; TRBD2 matches 8 bases. The CDR3 runs to 16 residues. V lost 3 bases to trimming and J lost 6 bases; unmatched junction nucleotides: 13. Germline loops: CDR1 SQVTM, CDR2 ANQGSEA. The CDR3 sequence: CSVDGTSGFFGNEQFF. CDR3 coding DNA: TGCAGCGTTGATGGAACTAGCGGATTTTTCGGCAATGAGCAGTTCTTC.

This clonotype was detected only a few times. The rearrangement joins TRBV6-6 to TRBJ1-5; tentative D call: TRBD1 (6 bases). The germline gives CDR1 MNHNY, CDR2 SVGAGI (reference sequence). The CDR3 length is 14 residues. The CDR3 nucleotides read TGTGCTAGTTGGGCTAGGGGGGACGATCAGCCCCAGCATTTT. Its protein is CASWARGDDQPQHF.